This is a list of T cell receptor beta chains from one sample in a study of identical twins. MiXCR, applied by TCRdb to the 5' RACE reads, yields one record per CDR3 protein. In the table there are 500,000 to 700,000 distinct CDR3 sequences, about 7.6% of which are singletons. These data also formed part of another study, on yellow fever vaccine responses in identical twins.

Material: PBMCs. These receptors all come from a woman aged 18-29 years in good health. The CDR3 runs from the conserved cysteine through the conserved F or W. The order of the fields is V gene, clone size, D gene, J gene, CDR3 protein, CDR3 DNA. D genes are given only for firm matches. Rows may omit the clone size; those that give it use once, few, many or a size class.

V gene: TRBV5-1
clone size: many
D gene: .
J gene: TRBJ2-7
CDR3 protein: CASSLEVPADEQYF
CDR3 DNA: TGCGCCAGCAGCTTGGAAGTTCCCGCCGACGAGCAGTACTTC

V gene: TRBV7-9
clone size: few
D gene: .
J gene: TRBJ2-3
CDR3 protein: CASSTPMGNTDTQYF
CDR3 DNA: TGTGCCAGCAGCACCCCAATGGGAAACACAGATACGCAGTATTTT

V gene: TRBV7-6
clone size: many
D gene: .
J gene: TRBJ2-5
CDR3 protein: CASSLGSREETQYF
CDR3 DNA: TGTGCCAGCAGCTTAGGTAGCCGAGAAGAGACCCAGTACTTC

V gene: TRBV7-9
clone size: many
D gene: TRBD2
J gene: TRBJ2-1
CDR3 protein: CASSLLTGGGYNEQFF
CDR3 DNA: TGTGCCAGCAGCTTACTAACGGGAGGAGGGTACAATGAGCAGTTCTTC

V gene: TRBV5-1
clone size: many
D gene: TRBD2
J gene: TRBJ2-3
CDR3 protein: CASRVGAGGSTDTQYF
CDR3 DNA: TGCGCCAGCAGAGTAGGAGCGGGGGGCAGCACAGATACGCAGTATTTT

V gene: TRBV14
clone size: few
D gene: .
J gene: TRBJ2-7
CDR3 protein: CASSQDTRTYEQYF
CDR3 DNA: TGTGCCAGCAGCCAAGATACGAGGACCTACGAGCAGTACTTC

V gene: TRBV29-1
clone size: few
D gene: TRBD1
J gene: TRBJ2-7
CDR3 protein: CSGTGVGEQYF
CDR3 DNA: TGCAGCGGGACAGGGGTTGGCGAGCAGTACTTC

V gene: TRBV20-1
clone size: few
D gene: .
J gene: TRBJ2-3
CDR3 protein: CSATKGPQRDTQYF
CDR3 DNA: TGCAGTGCAACAAAGGGACCCCAAAGGGATACGCAGTATTTT

V gene: TRBV20-1
clone size: .
D gene: .
J gene: TRBJ2-7
CDR3 protein: CSASPQGMSYEQYF
CDR3 DNA: TGCAGTGCTTCCCCACAGGGTATGTCCTACGAGCAGTACTTC

V gene: TRBV5-1
clone size: few
D gene: .
J gene: TRBJ2-5
CDR3 protein: CASSLVGHEQETQYF
CDR3 DNA: TGCGCCAGCAGCTTGGTCGGACATGAACAAGAGACCCAGTACTTC

V gene: TRBV27
clone size: few
D gene: .
J gene: TRBJ1-5
CDR3 protein: CASSFLSSRDNQPQHF
CDR3 DNA: TGTGCCAGCAGTTTTCTCTCCTCAAGGGACAATCAGCCCCAGCATTTT

V gene: TRBV6-2/TRBV6-3
clone size: .
D gene: TRBD2
J gene: TRBJ2-1
CDR3 protein: CASSSEAGERYNEQFF
CDR3 DNA: TGTGCCAGCAGTTCCGAGGCGGGAGAAAGGTACAATGAGCAGTTCTTC

V gene: TRBV20-1
clone size: once
D gene: .
J gene: TRBJ2-3
CDR3 protein: CSAIQRLGATDTQYF
CDR3 DNA: TGCAGTGCTATCCAAAGACTGGGGGCCACAGATACGCAGTATTTT

V gene: TRBV18
clone size: few
D gene: .
J gene: TRBJ2-5
CDR3 protein: CASSPSPGEETQYF
CDR3 DNA: TGTGCCAGCTCACCATCTCCAGGGGAGGAGACCCAGTACTTC

V gene: TRBV12-3/TRBV12-4
clone size: many
D gene: TRBD1
J gene: TRBJ2-7
CDR3 protein: CASSLWDRGYEQYF
CDR3 DNA: TGTGCCAGCAGTTTATGGGACAGGGGATACGAGCAGTACTTC

V gene: TRBV19
clone size: .
D gene: .
J gene: TRBJ2-1
CDR3 protein: CASSTTGTRYNEQFF
CDR3 DNA: TGTGCCAGTAGTACGACCGGGACGCGTTACAATGAGCAGTTCTTC

V gene: TRBV27
clone size: .
D gene: .
J gene: TRBJ1-5
CDR3 protein: CASGGNQPQHF
CDR3 DNA: TGTGCCAGCGGGGGGAATCAGCCCCAGCATTTT

V gene: TRBV28
clone size: few
D gene: .
J gene: TRBJ1-3
CDR3 protein: CASSERRPGNTIYF
CDR3 DNA: TGTGCCAGCAGCGAGAGGCGACCTGGAAACACCATATATTTT

V gene: TRBV7-6
clone size: .
D gene: TRBD1
J gene: TRBJ2-3
CDR3 protein: CASSPYNRDRFTDTQYF
CDR3 DNA: TGTGCCAGCAGCCCTTACAACCGGGACAGGTTCACAGATACGCAGTATTTT

V gene: TRBV28
clone size: many
D gene: TRBD2
J gene: TRBJ2-7
CDR3 protein: CASSLSGRPWEQYF
CDR3 DNA: TGTGCCAGCAGCCTTAGCGGGCGTCCTTGGGAGCAGTACTTC

V gene: TRBV29-1
clone size: few
D gene: .
J gene: TRBJ2-7
CDR3 protein: CSGSQSGYEQYF
CDR3 DNA: TGCAGCGGGTCGCAGTCCGGCTACGAGCAGTACTTC

V gene: TRBV18
clone size: few
D gene: .
J gene: TRBJ1-4
CDR3 protein: CASSPEGVREKLFF
CDR3 DNA: TGTGCCAGCTCACCCGAGGGTGTACGTGAAAAACTGTTTTTT